This entry describes one T cell receptor beta chain. Trimming pared 6 bases from V and 2 bases from J, leaving 7 bases between. Germline assignment: CDR1 LNHDA and CDR2 SQIVND (reference sequence). The CDR3 has 12 residues. The data derive from a study of OX40 agonist ivuxolimab in advanced cancers. Study as a whole: Patients were dosed intravenously with ivuxolimab at 0.01 to 10 mg/kg every 2 weeks.

Assay used: immunoSEQ multiplex PCR; TCRdb lists only in-frame clones, some missing. Of around 150,000 clones in the sample, 90% to 95% were seen once. Sequenced material: CD4+ or CD8+ T cells sorted from blood, taken in a trial of the OX40 agonist ivuxolimab. V is TRBV19 and J is TRBJ1-2, with D unclear. This receptor was taken from an adult with an advanced solid tumor such as melanoma, head and neck, liver or kidney cancer. CDR3 coding DNA: TGTGCCAGTAGCCCTCAGAACTATGGCTACACCTTC. Protein product: CASSPQNYGYTF.